This T cell receptor (beta chain) stems from a study of human T cells and chemical hapten exposure. The time point denotes: patch test 1, 2 weeks after DPC sensitization. The sample's treatment: therapeutic diphenylcyclopropenone sensitization with weekly scalp DPC. The CDR3 has 13 residues. V was shortened by 7 bases and J by 7 bases, with 13 bases between the two germline ends. This clonotype was observed a handful of times. TCRdb re-derived calls from the RACE reads in MiXCR, one entry per CDR3 protein. The sample lists some 400,000 distinct CDR3 sequences; about 4.8% were seen once. The gene calls are TRBV12-3 or TRBV12-4 and TRBJ1-4, with D unresolved. This clonotype originated in a woman aged 45 to 65 with alopecia areata. Some clones in this sample may be carry-over from other donors' samples. Sequenced material: whole blood, taken in connection with sensitization to the hapten diphenylcyclopropenone (DPC). The CDR3 spells CASKESVSEKLFF. CDR3 bases: TGTGCCAGCAAGGAATCGGTTTCTGAAAAACTGTTTTTT.